This T cell receptor beta chain was identified in a study of T cell responses to AZD1222 COVID-19 vaccine. Assay used: immunoSEQ multiplex PCR; TCRdb lists only in-frame clones, some missing. The sample carries about 180,000 clones, roughly 93% recorded once. Looked up from germline, CDR1 is SGHTA and CDR2 is FQGNSA. The CDR3 runs 16 residues. With 5 bases clipped from V and 6 bases from J, the junction kept 12 bases outside the gene matches. This clonotype was sampled from an adult who received the MenACWY meningococcal vaccine as a control. Sample: peripheral blood, taken 28 days after the second dose of the MenACWY control vaccine. The chain joins TRBV7-2 to TRBJ1-5; 8 nucleotides match TRBD1. The CDR3: CASSLQGALNSQPQHF. CDR3 DNA sequence: TGTGCCAGCAGCCTCCAGGGGGCGCTTAATAGTCAGCCCCAGCATTTT.